This is a list of T cell receptor beta chains from one sample in a study of CD8 T cells in Susac syndrome. TCRdb processed the immunoSEQ multiplex PCR reads anew with MiXCR; each CDR3 protein has one entry. The sample has approximately 190,000 distinct CDR3 sequences; about 94% are singletons. Sequenced sample: CD4+ T cells from PBMCs. These receptors all stem from a human donor with Susac syndrome. The CDR3 runs from the conserved cysteine through the conserved F or W. Each record gives: D gene, V gene, clone size, J gene, CDR3 DNA, CDR3 protein. A D gene is named only where the DNA matches it firmly. Expanded clones are given a class, and other clones once, few, many or no size at all.

NA	TRBV18	NA	TRBJ1-1	TGTGCCAGCTCATCGACGTTAGGGGAGGGCACTGAAGCTTTCTTT	CASSSTLGEGTEAFF
NA	TRBV7-9	NA	TRBJ2-2	TGTGCCAGCAGCTCCCGGGGAACTCCCGGGGAGCTGTTTTTT	CASSSRGTPGELFF
NA	TRBV6-6	NA	TRBJ1-1	TGTGCCAGCAGTTACTCGAAAGCTAAGAACACTGAAGCTTTCTTT	CASSYSKAKNTEAFF
NA	TRBV20-1	NA	TRBJ2-1	TGCAGTGCTAGGGAGCGGGTCTCCTCCTACAATGAGCAGTTCTTC	CSARERVSSYNEQFF
TRBD2	TRBV3-1	NA	TRBJ2-5	TGTGCCAGCAGCGACGGACTAGCGGGGGGAGAGACCCAGTACTTC	CASSDGLAGGETQYF
NA	TRBV20-1	once	TRBJ1-5	TGCAGTGCTAGTTGGAACCCGAATCAGCCCCAGCATTTT	CSASWNPNQPQHF
NA	TRBV30	NA	TRBJ2-3	TGTGCCTGGAGGTCTATGAGACCAGGCGCCCATTTCGATACGCAGTATTTT	CAWRSMRPGAHFDTQYF
TRBD1	TRBV7-2	NA	TRBJ2-7	TGTGCCAGCAGCTTTCTTGGGACAGGGGGAACCGAGCAGTACTTC	CASSFLGTGGTEQYF
NA	TRBV6-5	NA	TRBJ2-6	TGTGCCAGCCGGTTATTCACGTTTGGGGCCAACGTCCTGACTTTC	CASRLFTFGANVLTF
NA	TRBV23-1	NA	TRBJ1-2	TGCGCCAGCAGTAAAATGGAGGCTCCATACACCTTC	CASSKMEAPYTF
TRBD1	TRBV27	NA	TRBJ1-5	TGTGCCAGCAGGGGACAGGGGGCTTTTCAGCCCCAGCATTTT	CASRGQGAFQPQHF
NA	TRBV25-1	NA	TRBJ1-2	TGTGCCAGCAGTGAATTGAATCCCTTCCCCCATGGCTACACCTTC	CASSELNPFPHGYTF
TRBD2	TRBV6-2/TRBV6-3	NA	TRBJ2-7	TGTGCCAGCAGACTAGCGGGGGCAAATGTCTACGAGCAGTACTTC	CASRLAGANVYEQYF